The rows below give T cell receptor beta chains drawn from one sample of a study of shared clonotypes between healthy human individuals. Clones were sequenced by immunoSEQ multiplex PCR, and TCRdb holds only the in-frame ones, with some missing. This sample has approximately 1,000,000 clones, with 70% to 85% found just once. The sequenced sample was memory CD4+ T cells from PBMCs. The receptors originated from a man aged 18 to 29 in good health. Some clones in this sample may be carry-over from other donors' samples. Each CDR3 is given with its conserved first and last residue. D genes are given only for firm matches. Some rows have no size entry. The others give once, few or many, or a class for an expanded clone.

j_gene: TRBJ2-7; d_gene: TRBD1; abundance: NA; v_gene: TRBV5-4; CDR3aa: CASSINTGTGKYEQYF; CDR3nt: TGTGCCAGCAGCATCAACACCGGGACAGGGAAATACGAGCAGTACTTC
j_gene: TRBJ1-2; d_gene: NA; abundance: NA; v_gene: TRBV7-2; CDR3aa: CASSLAGGTPYGYTF; CDR3nt: TGTGCCAGCAGCTTAGCAGGAGGGACTCCCTATGGCTACACCTTC
j_gene: TRBJ1-1; d_gene: NA; abundance: NA; v_gene: TRBV7-2; CDR3aa: CASSLKLALEAFF; CDR3nt: TGTGCCAGCAGCTTAAAGCTGGCCCTTGAAGCTTTCTTT
j_gene: TRBJ2-1; d_gene: TRBD2; abundance: NA; v_gene: TRBV29-1; CDR3aa: CSVEPGTSGTYNEQFF; CDR3nt: TGCAGCGTTGAACCTGGGACTAGCGGGACCTACAATGAGCAGTTCTTC
j_gene: TRBJ2-7; d_gene: NA; abundance: NA; v_gene: TRBV15; CDR3aa: CATSRDGGYEQYF; CDR3nt: TGTGCCACCAGCAGAGATGGGGGCTACGAGCAGTACTTC
j_gene: TRBJ2-1; d_gene: NA; abundance: NA; v_gene: TRBV18; CDR3aa: CASSPQGSSYNEQFF; CDR3nt: TGTGCCAGCTCACCACAGGGGAGCTCCTACAATGAGCAGTTCTTC
j_gene: TRBJ1-5; d_gene: NA; abundance: NA; v_gene: TRBV6-1; CDR3aa: CASSESLVGTQHF; CDR3nt: TGTGCCAGCAGTGAATCCCTGGTCGGGACCCAGCATTTT
j_gene: TRBJ1-2; d_gene: NA; abundance: NA; v_gene: TRBV30; CDR3aa: CAWSVGSPGYTF; CDR3nt: TGTGCCTGGAGTGTAGGCAGCCCTGGCTACACCTTC
j_gene: TRBJ2-7; d_gene: TRBD2; abundance: NA; v_gene: TRBV7-2; CDR3aa: CASSLSGPRGGEQYF; CDR3nt: TGTGCCAGCAGCCTTAGCGGGCCCCGCGGGGGGGAGCAGTACTTC
j_gene: TRBJ2-7; d_gene: NA; abundance: NA; v_gene: TRBV28; CDR3aa: CASSERGGPLDEQYF; CDR3nt: TGTGCCAGCAGTGAAAGGGGGGGCCCTTTGGACGAGCAGTACTTC
j_gene: TRBJ2-2; d_gene: NA; abundance: few; v_gene: TRBV15; CDR3aa: CATSRDTGSGELFF; CDR3nt: TGTGCCACCAGCAGAGATACCGGGTCCGGGGAGCTGTTTTTT
j_gene: TRBJ2-3; d_gene: NA; abundance: NA; v_gene: TRBV27; CDR3aa: CASSPSTDTQCF; CDR3nt: TGTGCCAGCAGTCCTTCGACAGATACGCAGTGTTTT
j_gene: TRBJ2-3; d_gene: TRBD2; abundance: NA; v_gene: TRBV5-4; CDR3aa: CASSRGTSGGLGTDTQYF; CDR3nt: TGTGCCAGCAGCCGAGGGACTAGCGGGGGACTTGGAACAGATACGCAGTATTTT
j_gene: TRBJ2-5; d_gene: TRBD1; abundance: NA; v_gene: TRBV7-2; CDR3aa: CASSLETGGVETQYF; CDR3nt: TGTGCCAGCAGCTTAGAAACAGGGGGAGTAGAGACCCAGTACTTC
j_gene: TRBJ2-7; d_gene: TRBD1; abundance: few; v_gene: TRBV6-1; CDR3aa: CASTRGQGYEQYF; CDR3nt: TGTGCCAGCACTCGCGGACAGGGTTACGAGCAGTACTTC
j_gene: TRBJ1-2; d_gene: TRBD1; abundance: few; v_gene: TRBV6-5; CDR3aa: CASRRDSNYGYTF; CDR3nt: TGTGCCAGCAGACGGGACAGTAACTATGGCTACACCTTC
j_gene: TRBJ2-7; d_gene: TRBD1; abundance: NA; v_gene: TRBV5-1; CDR3aa: CASSLGQGLVLQYF; CDR3nt: TGCGCCAGCAGCTTGGGACAGGGGCTTGTATTGCAGTACTTC
j_gene: TRBJ2-1; d_gene: NA; abundance: NA; v_gene: TRBV7-2; CDR3aa: CASSLSNEQFF; CDR3nt: TGTGCCAGCAGCCTCTCCAATGAGCAGTTCTTC
j_gene: TRBJ2-5; d_gene: TRBD1; abundance: NA; v_gene: TRBV10-2; CDR3aa: CASRKGLQGSGETQYF; CDR3nt: TGCGCCAGCAGAAAGGGTCTACAGGGGTCCGGGGAGACCCAGTACTTC
j_gene: TRBJ2-7; d_gene: NA; abundance: NA; v_gene: TRBV5-1; CDR3aa: CASSLEGYYEQYF; CDR3nt: TGCGCCAGCAGCTTGGAAGGGTACTACGAGCAGTACTTC
j_gene: TRBJ1-1; d_gene: TRBD1; abundance: NA; v_gene: TRBV2; CDR3aa: CASSEFGDRALSAFF; CDR3nt: TGTGCCAGCAGTGAATTCGGCGACAGGGCCCTTTCAGCTTTCTTT
j_gene: TRBJ1-5; d_gene: NA; abundance: NA; v_gene: TRBV19; CDR3aa: CATATTGYNQPQHF; CDR3nt: TGTGCCACTGCCACTACAGGGTACAATCAGCCCCAGCATTTT
j_gene: TRBJ2-7; d_gene: NA; abundance: NA; v_gene: TRBV7-9; CDR3aa: CASSLAGGTYGQYF; CDR3nt: TGTGCCAGCAGCTTAGCAGGAGGCACCTACGGGCAGTACTTC
j_gene: TRBJ2-7; d_gene: NA; abundance: NA; v_gene: TRBV29-1; CDR3aa: CSVGGVENYEQYF; CDR3nt: TGCAGCGTTGGTGGTGTCGAGAACTACGAGCAGTACTTC
j_gene: TRBJ2-1; d_gene: NA; abundance: NA; v_gene: TRBV29-1; CDR3aa: CSVESVYNEQFF; CDR3nt: TGCAGCGTTGAGAGCGTTTACAATGAGCAGTTCTTC
j_gene: TRBJ2-3; d_gene: NA; abundance: NA; v_gene: TRBV4-2; CDR3aa: CASSQHSEEDTQYF; CDR3nt: TGTGCCAGCAGCCAGCATTCAGAGGAGGATACGCAGTATTTT
j_gene: TRBJ2-1; d_gene: TRBD2; abundance: NA; v_gene: TRBV9; CDR3aa: CASGGGGPYNEQFF; CDR3nt: TGTGCCAGCGGGGGGGGAGGCCCCTACAATGAGCAGTTCTTC
j_gene: TRBJ2-7; d_gene: NA; abundance: NA; v_gene: TRBV7-8; CDR3aa: CASSSPPGAFYEQYF; CDR3nt: TGTGCCAGCAGTTCACCTCCCGGGGCCTTCTACGAGCAGTACTTC
j_gene: TRBJ1-4; d_gene: NA; abundance: NA; v_gene: TRBV19; CDR3aa: CASSTVATNEKLFF; CDR3nt: TGTGCCAGTAGTACAGTTGCGACTAATGAAAAACTGTTTTTT
j_gene: TRBJ2-1; d_gene: TRBD2; abundance: NA; v_gene: TRBV30; CDR3aa: CAWSELWEGAEFF; CDR3nt: TGTGCCTGGAGTGAATTATGGGAGGGAGCTGAGTTCTTC
j_gene: TRBJ2-7; d_gene: NA; abundance: NA; v_gene: TRBV28; CDR3aa: CASGPRWRNHEQYF; CDR3nt: TGTGCCAGCGGCCCTCGCTGGCGAAACCACGAGCAGTACTTC
j_gene: TRBJ2-7; d_gene: TRBD1; abundance: NA; v_gene: TRBV18; CDR3aa: CASSQTEGALYEQYF; CDR3nt: TGTGCCAGCTCGCAAACTGAGGGGGCTCTCTACGAGCAGTACTTC
j_gene: TRBJ1-2; d_gene: NA; abundance: NA; v_gene: TRBV19; CDR3aa: CASSIDNWGYTF; CDR3nt: TGTGCCAGTAGTATAGACAACTGGGGCTACACCTTC
j_gene: TRBJ2-1; d_gene: NA; abundance: NA; v_gene: TRBV9; CDR3aa: CASSAGRNEQFF; CDR3nt: TGTGCCAGCAGCGCCGGTAGAAATGAGCAGTTCTTC
j_gene: TRBJ2-1; d_gene: NA; abundance: NA; v_gene: TRBV25-1; CDR3aa: CASSRLGGQGISGEQFF; CDR3nt: TGTGCCAGCAGTCGACTCGGTGGGCAGGGGATTAGCGGTGAGCAGTTCTTC
j_gene: TRBJ1-1; d_gene: NA; abundance: NA; v_gene: TRBV29-1; CDR3aa: CSVNRGYTEAFF; CDR3nt: TGCAGCGTTAACCGGGGGTACACTGAAGCTTTCTTT
j_gene: TRBJ2-5; d_gene: NA; abundance: NA; v_gene: TRBV30; CDR3aa: CAWSVLVQETQYF; CDR3nt: TGTGCCTGGAGTGTACTCGTCCAAGAGACCCAGTACTTC
j_gene: TRBJ2-5; d_gene: TRBD1; abundance: NA; v_gene: TRBV7-9; CDR3aa: CASSPGDRAETQYF; CDR3nt: TGTGCCAGCAGCCCGGGGGACAGGGCCGAGACCCAGTACTTC
j_gene: TRBJ2-3; d_gene: TRBD2; abundance: NA; v_gene: TRBV10-3; CDR3aa: CAISESLFSGNTDTQYF; CDR3nt: TGTGCCATCAGTGAGTCCCTCTTTAGCGGGAACACAGATACGCAGTATTTT
j_gene: TRBJ1-2; d_gene: TRBD1; abundance: many; v_gene: TRBV2; CDR3aa: CASSEETGIFGYTF; CDR3nt: TGTGCCAGCAGTGAGGAGACAGGGATATTTGGCTACACCTTC
j_gene: TRBJ2-6; d_gene: NA; abundance: NA; v_gene: TRBV1; CDR3aa: CTSSQFCLCSRANVLTF; CDR3nt: TGCACCAGCAGTCAATTTTGTTTGTGCAGTCGGGCCAACGTCCTGACTTTC
j_gene: TRBJ1-3; d_gene: NA; abundance: NA; v_gene: TRBV20-1; CDR3aa: CSAPTGNTIYF; CDR3nt: TGCAGTGCCCCCACAGGAAACACCATATATTTT
j_gene: TRBJ2-1; d_gene: NA; abundance: NA; v_gene: TRBV20-1; CDR3aa: CSSEGVDEQFF; CDR3nt: TGCAGTTCCGAGGGAGTCGATGAGCAGTTCTTC
j_gene: TRBJ2-7; d_gene: NA; abundance: NA; v_gene: TRBV6-5; CDR3aa: CASSYLAGDGWEQYF; CDR3nt: TGTGCCAGCAGTTACTTGGCAGGCGATGGGTGGGAGCAGTACTTC
j_gene: TRBJ1-2; d_gene: NA; abundance: NA; v_gene: TRBV5-1; CDR3aa: CASSPGGAGDGYTF; CDR3nt: TGCGCCAGCAGCCCCGGAGGCGCAGGGGACGGCTACACCTTC
j_gene: TRBJ1-2; d_gene: TRBD1; abundance: NA; v_gene: TRBV6-5; CDR3aa: CASREQGYGYTF; CDR3nt: TGTGCCAGCAGGGAACAGGGGTATGGCTACACCTTC
j_gene: TRBJ2-1; d_gene: TRBD2; abundance: NA; v_gene: TRBV28; CDR3aa: CATRVLAGAGEQFF; CDR3nt: TGTGCCACAAGAGTACTAGCGGGAGCGGGTGAGCAGTTCTTC
j_gene: TRBJ2-5; d_gene: TRBD2; abundance: NA; v_gene: TRBV25-1; CDR3aa: CASWGFGGSTETQYF; CDR3nt: TGTGCCAGCTGGGGGTTCGGCGGGAGTACGGAGACCCAGTACTTC
j_gene: TRBJ1-5; d_gene: TRBD1; abundance: NA; v_gene: TRBV27; CDR3aa: CASRVGQGNQPQHF; CDR3nt: TGTGCCAGCCGGGTAGGACAGGGCAATCAGCCCCAGCATTTT
j_gene: TRBJ1-5; d_gene: NA; abundance: NA; v_gene: TRBV30; CDR3aa: CAWTGTLGNQPQHF; CDR3nt: TGTGCCTGGACGGGAACACTGGGAAATCAGCCCCAGCATTTT
j_gene: TRBJ2-3; d_gene: TRBD2; abundance: NA; v_gene: TRBV10-3; CDR3aa: CAIRPLAGTTDTQYF; CDR3nt: TGTGCCATCAGACCTCTAGCGGGGACCACAGATACGCAGTATTTT
j_gene: TRBJ2-7; d_gene: TRBD2; abundance: few; v_gene: TRBV2; CDR3aa: CASSRGGTSGYEQYF; CDR3nt: TGTGCCAGCAGCAGGGGGGGGACTAGCGGATACGAGCAGTACTTC
j_gene: TRBJ2-1; d_gene: TRBD2; abundance: NA; v_gene: TRBV7-3; CDR3aa: CASSHPGLAAYNEQFF; CDR3nt: TGTGCCAGCAGTCACCCGGGACTAGCGGCCTACAATGAGCAGTTCTTC